The 21 T cell receptor beta chains below come from one sample, sequenced in a study of CD8 T cells in Susac syndrome. Reverse transcription of roughly 0.5 to 1 ug RNA was carried out with random hexamers. TCRdb redid the calling of the immunoSEQ multiplex PCR reads with MiXCR, one entry per CDR3 protein. The table includes 100,000 to 150,000 distinct CDR3 sequences, 94% detected once. The source material was CD4+ T cells from PBMCs. These receptors were collected from a human donor in good health.

This chain joins TRBV6-1 and TRBJ2-2; unclear D gene. V lost 3 bases and J 0 bases, leaving 11 bases between the germline ends. CDR1 and CDR2 from the germline V gene are MNHNS and SASEGT. CDR3 size: 16 residues. The CDR3 loop reads CASSEFSDANTGELFF. DNA of the CDR3: TGTGCCAGCAGTGAGTTCTCCGACGCGAACACCGGGGAGCTGTTTTTT.

The chain is built from TRBV18 and TRBJ2-1, with TRBD2 as a possible D gene (5 bases). Germline V gene data show CDR1 as KGHSH and CDR2 as LQKENI. This CDR3 is built from 17 residues. V lost 4 bases to trimming and J lost 3 bases, with 19 bases between them. The chain's CDR3 is CASSLVPRGRVYNEQFF. For the CDR3, the DNA is TGTGCCAGCTCACTTGTGCCCCGGGGAAGGGTCTACAATGAGCAGTTCTTC.

The rearrangement joins TRBV12-3 or TRBV12-4 to TRBJ1-1; D ambiguous. This CDR3 comprises 13 residues. The V end lost 7 bases, the J end lost 4 bases, and 13 bases lay between the germline ends. Here the CDR3 reads CASKGELATEAFF. As DNA, the CDR3 is TGTGCCAGCAAGGGAGAGTTGGCCACTGAAGCTTTCTTT.

The rearrangement joins TRBV5-1 to TRBJ2-4; perhaps TRBD1 as D (5 bases). The CDR3 length is 14 residues. V dropped 0 bases and J dropped 1 base, with 5 bases sitting between them. Germline V gives CDR1 SGHRS, CDR2 YFSETQ. CDR3 coding DNA: TGCGCCAGCAGCTTGGACAGGGCCAAAAACATTCAGTACTTC. Translating it yields CASSLDRAKNIQYF. The full variable domain, rest sourced from reference TRBV5-1 and TRBJ2-4, is KAGVTQTPRYLIKTRGQQVTLSCSPISGHRSVSWYQQTPGQGLQFLFEYFSETQRNKGNFPGRFSGRQFSNSRSEMNVSTLELGDSALYLCASSLDRAKNIQYFGAGTRLSVL.

The chain has TRBV27 and TRBJ1-1; no definite D call. The V end lost 5 bases, the J end lost 0 bases, and 10 bases lay between the germline ends. The CDR3 is 14 residues long. CDR1 MNHEY and CDR2 SMNVEV come from the germline V gene (reference sequence). The chain's CDR3 is CASSSRPMNTEAFF. For the CDR3, the DNA is TGTGCCAGCAGTAGTCGGCCAATGAACACTGAAGCTTTCTTT.

This clonotype was observed once. This chain uses TRBV27 with TRBJ1-1; 10 nucleotides agree with TRBD1. V shed 5 bases, J shed 10 bases, and the junction held 19 bases outside the gene matches. Germline loops: CDR1 MNHEY, CDR2 SMNVEV (reference sequence). CDR3 length: 17 amino acids. DNA for the CDR3: TGTGCCAGCAGTCCGCTACCGACAGGGGGCCAGCCGATGAGAGCTTTCTTT. It translates to CASSPLPTGGQPMRAFF.

This rearrangement joins TRBV19 to TRBJ2-5, with D hard to call. Per the germline V gene, CDR1 is LNHDA and CDR2 is SQIVND (reference sequence). This CDR3 has 15 amino acids. V was pared by 1 base and J by 5 bases, with 14 bases between. CDR3 in DNA: TGTGCCAGTAGTATAGGGGAAGGGCTTGTTGAGACCCAGTACTTC. Its protein is CASSIGEGLVETQYF.

The chain has TRBV20-1 and TRBJ2-5, with D tentatively TRBD1 or TRBD2 (5 bases each). The V end was cut by 3 bases, the J end by 3 bases, with 17 bases between. This CDR3 region has 15 residues. Germline CDR1 and CDR2: DFQATT and SNEGSKA (reference sequence). DNA for the CDR3: TGCAGTGCTAGGTCTGGGGGATCTCGAGAAGAGACCCAGTACTTC. Translated: CSARSGGSREETQYF.

The chain links TRBV6-5 to TRBJ2-7; 11 nucleotides align to TRBD1. This CDR3 has 14 residues. CDR1 and CDR2 (germline): MNHEY, SVGAGI. Losses at the gene ends were 0 bases for V and 5 bases for J; bases not matched to a gene: 0. In DNA form, the CDR3 reads TGTGCCAGCAGTTACTCGGACAGGGGGCACGAGCAGTACTTC. It specifies CASSYSDRGHEQYF.

The chain uses TRBV20-1 and TRBJ2-4, with D possibly matching TRBD1 (5 bases). The V end lost 3 bases, the J end lost 6 bases, and 18 bases lay between the germline ends. The CDR3 loop spans 15 amino acids. CDR1 and CDR2 (germline): DFQATT, SNEGSKA (reference sequence). The CDR3, as DNA: TGCAGTGCTAGGTGGGGCAGCGTGGGCGGAAACATTCAGTACTTC. Translated, it gives CSARWGSVGGNIQYF.

J is TRBJ2-1 and V is TRBV11-1; D is perhaps TRBD2 (6 bases). V lost 7 bases to trimming and J lost 8 bases, with 21 bases between them. CDR1 and CDR2 from the germline V gene are SGHAT and FQDESV (reference sequence). This CDR3 region has 15 residues. CDR3 in DNA: TGTGCCAGCACGGTTTTGGGAGGATGGGGCGATGAGCAGTTCTTC. It specifies CASTVLGGWGDEQFF.

The chain combines TRBV6-2 or TRBV6-3 with TRBJ2-6; 13 positions agree with TRBD2. Trimming cost V 9 bases and J 2 bases; bases outside gene matches: 7. The CDR3 extends over 17 amino acids. Germline values: CDR1 MNHEY, CDR2 SVGEGT. Here the CDR3 reads CASRTSGSVAGANVLTF. The CDR3 bases are TGTGCCAGTAGGACTAGCGGGAGTGTGGCTGGGGCCAACGTCCTGACTTTC.

This chain uses TRBV3-1 with TRBJ1-2, with 7 bases lining up with TRBD1. J gave up 4 bases and V 4 bases, and 9 bases lay outside the gene matches. The CDR3 sequence is 15 residues long. Germline V gene data show CDR1 as LGHDT and CDR2 as YNNKEL (reference sequence). This chain's CDR3 is CASSPARGNPYGYTF. CDR3 DNA sequence: TGTGCCAGCAGCCCCGCCAGGGGGAACCCCTATGGCTACACCTTC. The full variable domain, its missing parts supplied by reference TRBV3-1 and TRBJ1-2, is DTAVSQTPKYLVTQMGNDKSIKCEQNLGHDTMYWYKQDSKKFLKIMFSYNNKELIINETVPNRFSPKSPDKAHLNLHINSLELGDSAVYFCASSPARGNPYGYTFGSGTRLTVV.

The chain couples TRBV18 to TRBJ2-2; 8 positions agree with TRBD1. The CDR3 extends over 15 amino acids. Trimming cost V 5 bases and J 4 bases; bases outside gene matches: 6. Germline V gene sequence: CDR1 KGHSH, CDR2 LQKENI. This chain's CDR3 is CASSSADRVTGELFF. The CDR3 bases are TGTGCCAGCTCATCCGCGGACAGGGTCACCGGGGAGCTGTTTTTT.

The chain is built from TRBV13 and TRBJ2-7; 14 positions agree with TRBD2. The junction had 4 bases not matched to a gene; V was cut back by 7 bases and J by 5 bases. CDR3 size: 14 residues. Per germline, CDR1 PRHDT and CDR2 FYEKMQ (reference sequence). CDR3 DNA: TGTGCCAGCACCTCGGGACTAGCGGGAGACGAGCAGTACTTC. It is translated as CASTSGLAGDEQYF.

V is TRBV7-2 and J is TRBJ1-1; D unresolved. Germline CDR1 is SGHTA and CDR2 is FQGNSA. This CDR3 contains 13 residues. V shed 5 bases and J shed 8 bases, with 15 bases lying between them. The CDR3 DNA is TGTGCCAGCAGCCGTATTATGAGGGAAGAAGCTTTCTTT. Translating it yields CASSRIMREEAFF.

The chain is built from TRBV20-1 and TRBJ1-6; TRBD1 matches 10 bases. Germline V gene data show CDR1 as DFQATT and CDR2 as SNEGSKA (reference sequence). V shed 0 bases and J 9 bases; nucleotides not matched to a gene: 5. The CDR3 spans 15 residues. As DNA, the CDR3 is TGCAGTGCTAGAGAAGTGGACAGGGGGAGTTCACCCCTCCACTTT. This codes for CSAREVDRGSSPLHF.

V and J are TRBV6-2 or TRBV6-3 and TRBJ2-7; D tentatively fits TRBD1 or TRBD2 (5 bases each). Germline V CDR1 and CDR2: MNHEY, SVGEGT. The CDR3 is made up of 11 amino acids. V was trimmed by 3 bases and J by 12 bases, leaving 12 bases between them. In DNA form, the CDR3 reads TGTGCCAGCAGTTATCGGGGCGAGGCGTACTTC. Residues: CASSYRGEAYF.

This clonotype was seen a single time. The chain joins TRBV29-1 to TRBJ2-3, with D hard to call. Germline CDR1 reads SQVTM; CDR2 reads ANQGSEA. With 4 bases removed from V and 0 bases from J, the gap between germline ends came to 5 bases. The CDR3 consists of 12 residues. For the CDR3, the DNA is TGCAGCGTTGCGGGCAGCACAGATACGCAGTATTTT. It codes for CSVAGSTDTQYF.

The chain links TRBV5-1 to TRBJ2-5; perhaps TRBD1 as D (6 bases). V gave up 4 bases and J gave up 5 bases, with 15 bases separating them. Germline-derived CDR1 and CDR2 are SGHRS and YFSETQ. There are 14 residues in the CDR3. The CDR3 protein is CASSPQGGLETQYF. The DNA of the CDR3 is TGCGCCAGCAGCCCACAGGGTGGGTTGGAGACCCAGTACTTC. The full variable domain, rest sourced from reference TRBV5-1 and TRBJ2-5, is KAGVTQTPRYLIKTRGQQVTLSCSPISGHRSVSWYQQTPGQGLQFLFEYFSETQRNKGNFPGRFSGRQFSNSRSEMNVSTLELGDSALYLCASSPQGGLETQYFGPGTRLLVL.

The rearrangement links TRBV6-2 or TRBV6-3 to TRBJ1-2, with 7 bases identical to TRBD1. V lost 6 bases to trimming and J lost 6 bases; unmatched junction nucleotides: 7. Per germline, CDR1 MNHEY and CDR2 SVGEGT. This CDR3 has 13 residues. CDR3 amino acids: CASRPTGVNGYTF. The DNA for the CDR3 is TGTGCCAGCAGACCCACAGGGGTGAATGGCTACACCTTC.